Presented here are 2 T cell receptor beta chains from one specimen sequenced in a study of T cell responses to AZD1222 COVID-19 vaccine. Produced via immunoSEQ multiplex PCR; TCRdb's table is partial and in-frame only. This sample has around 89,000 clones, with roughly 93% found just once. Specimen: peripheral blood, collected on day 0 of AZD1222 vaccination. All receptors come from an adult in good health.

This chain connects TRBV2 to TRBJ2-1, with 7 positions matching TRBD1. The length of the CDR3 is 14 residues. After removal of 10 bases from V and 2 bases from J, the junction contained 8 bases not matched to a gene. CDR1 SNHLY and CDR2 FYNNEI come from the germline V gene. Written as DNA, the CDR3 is TGTGCCATACCCCGGGACAGCACCTACAATGAGCAGTTCTTC. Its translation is CAIPRDSTYNEQFF.

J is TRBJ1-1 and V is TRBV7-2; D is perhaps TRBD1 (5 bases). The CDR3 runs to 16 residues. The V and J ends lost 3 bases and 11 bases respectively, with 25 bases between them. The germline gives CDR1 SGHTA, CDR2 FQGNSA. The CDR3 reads CASSFSDSGGRQRAFF. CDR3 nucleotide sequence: TGTGCCAGCAGCTTTTCCGACAGTGGGGGACGACAGCGGGCTTTCTTT.